This TCR beta chain was sequenced in a study of T cell responses to AZD1222 COVID-19 vaccine (dated by TCRdb to about 2021). Study-level background: A total of 233 trial participants underwent TCR sequencing, of whom 207 received two doses of AZD1222 and about 25 received two doses of the MenACWY control vaccine. Enrollment into the trials was organized by age into subgroups of 18-55, 56-69 and 70-plus years, and those subgroups contained roughly 140, 27 and 60 TCR-sequenced participants, respectively.

The CDR3 regions of human TCRbeta chains were subjected to immunosequencing. As for how the authors treated the data: TCRs in the repertoires were matched against a reference library of SARS-CoV-2-specific TCRs that had been generated with the MIRA antigen-specificity platform. Breadth meant the fraction of unique TCRs that were SARS-CoV-2-associated, whereas depth meant the fraction of total T cells that were SARS-CoV-2-associated. Each spike-specific TCR was assigned to its reactive spike region and to a CD4 or CD8 class using the MIRA data. Log10-transformed breadth and depth values were compared by one-way ANOVA with Sidak's multiple comparisons tests. In TCRdb, the immuneACCESS table is reduced to in-frame sequences with V and J assigned. These tables do not hold every clone; where another copy was compared, an unresolved V gene accounts for under half, and the others remain unexplained. That table is the source of V, J and clone size, and D and trimming were worked out from the DNA. This sample holds over 150,000 clones; 90% to 95% were observed only once. The ten most abundant clones make up around 1% of the sample.

Points the paper makes about the study in general: CD4 TCRs associated with the vaccine covered the entire spike protein, and the dominant responses were in regions 160-218 and 743-854. After two AZD1222 doses, spike-specific TCR breadth and depth were significantly higher than at day 0 and than in MenACWY recipients. Because no day 14 peak-response samples were available, repertoires were characterized only after the peak T cell response. The 56-69-year group was small, and its depth increase did not reach significance, likely because of low power. Participants were mostly white British and included more females than males, and it was suggested by the authors that clonal diversity may have been underestimated. Conclusions about previously exposed vaccinees are limited, since just 5 or 6 AZD1222 recipients were seropositive for SARS-CoV-2 at baseline. Reportedly, close to half of the unique spike-specific TCRs recognized epitopes lying outside the regions that are mutated in the B.1.351 and B.1.1.7 variants.

This clone was detected once. No cognate antigen has been identified for it. One base away there is no much larger clone; base qualities are not given. The sample's time point label, in plain terms: about 28 days (+/-7) after the second vaccine dose. Because spike-specific TCR depth and breadth did not differ between the two schedules, AZD1222 recipients who got a second dose at roughly 4 weeks were pooled with those who got a second dose at roughly 12 weeks. The vaccinee samples were drawn from two UK trials, COV001 and COV002, one of which was a single-blind randomized controlled phase 2/3 trial testing AZD1222 (ChAdOx1 nCoV-19) in healthy adults. Trial participant PBMC samples were collected at day 0 and day 28 after the second dose for TCRbeta chain sequencing. This specimen consisted of peripheral blood, obtained 28 days after the second AZD1222 dose. The clonotype was recovered from an adult who received the AZD1222 COVID-19 vaccine.

The nucleotides read TGTGCCAGCAGCAGCCCCAGGGGCACTAATGAAAAACTGTTTTTT. This codes for CASSSPRGTNEKLFF. The sequence joins TRBV7-9 to TRBJ1-4; possibly the D gene is TRBD1, per 6 matching bases. V and J lose 5 bases and 2 bases, and a span of 12 bases separates them. The CDR3 runs 15 amino acids, cysteine and phenylalanine included. Only CDR3 DNA remains: 45 bases, in frame from the first base. From a lookup of the germline V gene (reference sequence), CDR1 and CDR2 are SEHNR and FQNEAQ.